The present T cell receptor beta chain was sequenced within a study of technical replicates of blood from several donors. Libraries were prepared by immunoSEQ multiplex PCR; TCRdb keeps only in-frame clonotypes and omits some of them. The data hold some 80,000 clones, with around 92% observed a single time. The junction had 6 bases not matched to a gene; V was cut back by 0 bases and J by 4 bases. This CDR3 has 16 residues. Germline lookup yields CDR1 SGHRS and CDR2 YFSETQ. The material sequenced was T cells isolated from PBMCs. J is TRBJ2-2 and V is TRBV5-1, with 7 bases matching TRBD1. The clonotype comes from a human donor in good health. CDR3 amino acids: CASSLGTGIFTGELFF. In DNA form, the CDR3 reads TGCGCCAGCAGCTTGGGGACAGGAATCTTCACCGGGGAGCTGTTTTTT.